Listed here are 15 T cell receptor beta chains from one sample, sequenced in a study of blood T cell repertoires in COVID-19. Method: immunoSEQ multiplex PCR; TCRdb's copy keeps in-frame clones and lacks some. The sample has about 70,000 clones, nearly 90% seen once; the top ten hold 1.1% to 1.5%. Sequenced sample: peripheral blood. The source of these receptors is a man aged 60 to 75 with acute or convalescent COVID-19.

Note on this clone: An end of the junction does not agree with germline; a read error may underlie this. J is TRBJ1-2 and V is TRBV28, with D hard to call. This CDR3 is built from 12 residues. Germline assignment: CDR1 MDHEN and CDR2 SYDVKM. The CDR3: CAIQSVIERPFF. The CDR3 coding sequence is TGTGCCATCCAGTCGGTCATTGAGCGGCCTTTCTTC.

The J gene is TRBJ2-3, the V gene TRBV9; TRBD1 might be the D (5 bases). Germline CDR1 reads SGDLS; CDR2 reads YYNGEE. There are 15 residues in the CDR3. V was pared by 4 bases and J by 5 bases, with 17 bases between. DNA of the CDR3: TGTGCCAGCAGCCCCCAACAGGTACTGTTAGATACGCAGTATTTT. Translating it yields CASSPQQVLLDTQYF. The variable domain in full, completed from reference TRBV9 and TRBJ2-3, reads DSGVTQTPKHLITATGQRVTLRCSPRSGDLSVYWYQQSLDQGLQFLIQYYNGEERAKGNILERFSAQQFPDLHSELNLSSLELGDSALYFCASSPQQVLLDTQYFGPGTRLTVL.

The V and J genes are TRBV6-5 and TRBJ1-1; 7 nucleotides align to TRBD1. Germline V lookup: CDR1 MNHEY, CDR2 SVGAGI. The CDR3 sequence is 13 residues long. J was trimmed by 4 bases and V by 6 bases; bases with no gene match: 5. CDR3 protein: CASRQGQSTEAFF. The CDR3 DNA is TGTGCCAGCAGACAGGGACAGTCCACTGAAGCTTTCTTT.

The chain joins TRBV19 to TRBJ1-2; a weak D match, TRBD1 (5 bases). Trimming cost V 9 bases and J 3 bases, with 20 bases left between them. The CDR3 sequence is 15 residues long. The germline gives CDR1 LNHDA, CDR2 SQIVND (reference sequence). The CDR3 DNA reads TGTGCCAGCCCTAAAAGGGATGGCAGGGACTATGGCTACACCTTC. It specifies CASPKRDGRDYGYTF.

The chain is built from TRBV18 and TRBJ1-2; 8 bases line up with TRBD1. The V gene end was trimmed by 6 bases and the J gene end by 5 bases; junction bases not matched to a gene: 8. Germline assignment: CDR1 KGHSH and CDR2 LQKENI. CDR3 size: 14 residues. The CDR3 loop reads CASSPTRTGYGYTF. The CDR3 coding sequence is TGTGCCAGCTCCCCTACCCGGACAGGGTATGGCTACACCTTC.

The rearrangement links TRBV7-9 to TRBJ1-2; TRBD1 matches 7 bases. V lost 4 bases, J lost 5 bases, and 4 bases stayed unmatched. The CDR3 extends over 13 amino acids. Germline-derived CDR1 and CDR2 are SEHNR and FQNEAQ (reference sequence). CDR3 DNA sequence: TGTGCCAGCAGCTCGGGACAGCCTTATGGCTACACCTTC. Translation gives CASSSGQPYGYTF. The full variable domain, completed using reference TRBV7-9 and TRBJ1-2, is DTGVSQNPRHKITKRGQNVTFRCDPISEHNRLYWYRQTLGQGPEFLTYFQNEAQLEKSRLLSDRFSAERPKGSFSTLEIQRTEQGDSAMYLCASSSGQPYGYTFGSGTRLTVV.

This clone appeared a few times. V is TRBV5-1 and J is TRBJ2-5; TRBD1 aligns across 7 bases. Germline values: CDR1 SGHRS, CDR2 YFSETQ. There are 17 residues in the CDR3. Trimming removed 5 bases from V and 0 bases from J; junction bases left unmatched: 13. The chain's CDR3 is CASRIGGLGEYQETQYF. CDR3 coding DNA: TGCGCCAGCAGGATAGGGGGCCTTGGGGAGTACCAAGAGACCCAGTACTTC.

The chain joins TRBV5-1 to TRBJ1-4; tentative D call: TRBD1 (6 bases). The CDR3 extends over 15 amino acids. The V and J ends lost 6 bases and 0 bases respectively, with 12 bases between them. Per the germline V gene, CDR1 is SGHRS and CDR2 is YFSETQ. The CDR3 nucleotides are TGCGCCAGCAAACTAGGGGGTCCAACTAATGAAAAACTGTTTTTT. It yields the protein CASKLGGPTNEKLFF.

CDR3 nucleotides: TGCGCCAGCAGCTTGGCCGAAGGGGCTGGGGCCAACGTCCTGACTTTC. Encoded protein: CASSLAEGAGANVLTF. The J gene is TRBJ2-6, the V gene TRBV5-1, with D maybe TRBD1 (5 bases). The V end was cut by 0 bases, the J end by 2 bases, with 9 bases between. The CDR3 spans 16 residues. Germline CDR1 and CDR2: SGHRS and YFSETQ.

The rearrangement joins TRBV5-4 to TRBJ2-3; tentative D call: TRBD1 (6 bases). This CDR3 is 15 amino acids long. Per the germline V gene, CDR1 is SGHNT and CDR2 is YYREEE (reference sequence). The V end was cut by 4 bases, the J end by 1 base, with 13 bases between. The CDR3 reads CASSRRDTRTDTQYF. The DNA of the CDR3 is TGTGCCAGCAGCCGACGGGACACTCGCACAGATACGCAGTATTTT.

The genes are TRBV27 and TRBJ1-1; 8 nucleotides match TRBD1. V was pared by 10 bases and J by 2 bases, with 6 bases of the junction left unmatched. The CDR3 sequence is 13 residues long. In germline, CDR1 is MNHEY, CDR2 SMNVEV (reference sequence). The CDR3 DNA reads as TGTGCCACCCGGACAGGGTTTAACACTGAAGCTTTCTTT. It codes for CATRTGFNTEAFF.

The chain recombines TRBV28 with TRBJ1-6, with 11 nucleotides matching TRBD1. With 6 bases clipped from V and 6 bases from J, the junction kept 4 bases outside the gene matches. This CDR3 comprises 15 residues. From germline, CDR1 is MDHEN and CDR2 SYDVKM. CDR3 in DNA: TGTGCCAGCAGATTGGACAGGGGGCTTAATTCACCCCTCCACTTT. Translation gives CASRLDRGLNSPLHF.

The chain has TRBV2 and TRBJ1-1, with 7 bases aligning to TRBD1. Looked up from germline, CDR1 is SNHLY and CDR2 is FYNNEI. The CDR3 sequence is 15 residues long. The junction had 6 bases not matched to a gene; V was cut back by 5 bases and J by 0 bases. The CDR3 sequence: CASSLTGRLNTEAFF. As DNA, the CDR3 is TGTGCCAGCAGTCTGACAGGGCGATTGAACACTGAAGCTTTCTTT.

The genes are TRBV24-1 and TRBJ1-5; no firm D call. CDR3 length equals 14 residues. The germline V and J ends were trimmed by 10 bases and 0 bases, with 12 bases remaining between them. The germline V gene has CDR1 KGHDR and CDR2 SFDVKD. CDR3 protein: CATSSEHSNQPQHF. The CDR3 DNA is TGTGCCACTTCATCAGAACATAGCAATCAGCCCCAGCATTTT.

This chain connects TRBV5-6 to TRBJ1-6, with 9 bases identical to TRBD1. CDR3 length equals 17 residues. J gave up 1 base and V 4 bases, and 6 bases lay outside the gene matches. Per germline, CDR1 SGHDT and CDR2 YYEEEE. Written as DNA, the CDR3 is TGTGCCAGCAGCCGGACAGGGGCGCTGTCCTATAATTCACCCCTCCACTTT. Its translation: CASSRTGALSYNSPLHF.